Listed below are T cell receptor beta chains from one sample, sequenced in a study of CD8+ T cells in alopecia areata. The method was immunoSEQ multiplex PCR; TCRdb's version includes in-frame clones alone and lacks a portion of them. The sample lists about 37,000 clones, roughly half seen once, with roughly 1.8% in the top ten. The sequenced material came from CD4+ Tregs sorted from blood. The receptors shown here come from a human donor with alopecia areata. Both conserved end residues are part of each CDR3. The D gene is left open where the match is weak. The size field is filled for only some rows; it gives once, few, many or a size class.

d_call	v_call	j_call	clone_size	cdr3_aa	cdr3_nt
-	TRBV5-1	TRBJ2-3	-	CASLAGGQSTDTQYF	TGCGCCAGCTTGGCGGGGGGACAGAGCACAGATACGCAGTATTTT
TRBD2	TRBV9	TRBJ2-1	once	CASSVAAGGWNEQFF	TGTGCCAGCAGCGTAGCGGCGGGGGGCTGGAATGAGCAGTTCTTC
-	TRBV9	TRBJ2-7	once	CASSVVASSYEQYF	TGTGCCAGCAGCGTAGTGGCTAGCTCCTACGAGCAGTACTTC
-	TRBV7-2	TRBJ2-7	-	CASSPRPGTYEQYF	TGTGCCAGCAGCCCTAGGCCGGGAACCTACGAGCAGTACTTC
-	TRBV5-1	TRBJ1-6	-	CASSLDGSNSPLHF	TGCGCCAGCAGCCTGGACGGGTCGAATTCACCCCTCCACTTT
-	TRBV4-3	TRBJ2-3	-	CASSQDPSSTDTQYF	TGCGCCAGCAGCCAAGATCCCTCTAGCACAGATACGCAGTATTTT
-	TRBV27	TRBJ2-5	few	CASSFPGETQYF	TGTGCCAGCAGTTTCCCGGGAGAGACCCAGTACTTC
-	TRBV6-9	TRBJ2-7	-	CASSSRDGGSYEQYF	TGTGCCAGCAGTTCCCGGGACGGGGGCTCCTACGAGCAGTACTTC
TRBD2	TRBV28	TRBJ2-3	few	CASSPGGSDTQYF	TGTGCCAGCAGCCCGGGGGGGTCAGATACGCAGTATTTT
TRBD1	TRBV9	TRBJ2-1	few	CASSVRDRAYNEQFF	TGTGCCAGCAGCGTTAGGGACAGGGCCTACAATGAGCAGTTCTTC
-	TRBV29-1	TRBJ1-1	few	CSVERQGTPEAFF	TGCAGCGTTGAGCGGCAGGGTACTCCTGAAGCTTTCTTT
-	TRBV19	TRBJ2-7	few	CASRKGGSSYEQYF	TGTGCCAGTAGAAAGGGCGGTTCCTCCTACGAGCAGTACTTC
-	TRBV29-1	TRBJ1-2	-	CSVRKNYGYTF	TGCAGCGTCCGCAAAAACTATGGCTACACCTTC
-	TRBV23-1	TRBJ1-1	once	CASSQSRGSTEAFF	TGCGCCAGCAGTCAATCAAGGGGAAGCACTGAAGCTTTCTTT
-	TRBV2	TRBJ2-4	-	CASSWEALAKNIQYF	TGTGCCAGCAGTTGGGAGGCCCTAGCCAAAAACATTCAGTACTTC
-	TRBV20-1	TRBJ2-5	few	CSATGTETQYF	TGCAGTGCTACTGGAACAGAGACCCAGTACTTC
-	TRBV7-2	TRBJ1-5	-	CASSLAGARNQPQHF	TGTGCCAGCAGCTTAGCGGGGGCGCGCAATCAGCCCCAGCATTTT
TRBD2	TRBV28	TRBJ2-4	-	CASSSVVAGKNIQYF	TGTGCCAGCAGTTCAGTGGTAGCGGGGAAAAACATTCAGTACTTC
-	TRBV5-1	TRBJ1-5	-	CASSLAGYSNQPQHF	TGCGCCAGCAGCTTGGCAGGGTACAGCAATCAGCCCCAGCATTTT
TRBD1	TRBV6-1	TRBJ1-5	-	CASSVQGAEQPQHF	TGTGCCAGCAGTGTACAGGGGGCTGAGCAGCCCCAGCATTTT
-	TRBV20-1	TRBJ2-2	once	CSASRGRELFF	TGCAGTGCTAGTCGGGGCCGGGAGCTGTTTTTT
-	TRBV7-8	TRBJ2-1	-	CASSLEWDSYNEQFF	TGTGCCAGCAGCTTAGAATGGGATTCCTACAATGAGCAGTTCTTC
-	TRBV18	TRBJ2-5	-	CASSPQTGETQYF	TGTGCCAGCTCACCACAAACTGGGGAGACCCAGTACTTC
-	TRBV2	TRBJ2-3	-	CASSDLATQYF	TGTGCCAGCAGCGACCTAGCTACGCAGTATTTT
-	TRBV5-4	TRBJ2-7	-	CASSLRDSYEQYF	TGTGCCAGCAGCTTGAGGGACTCCTACGAGCAGTACTTC
-	TRBV5-1	TRBJ2-1	-	CASMEGPRDNEQFF	TGCGCCTCGATGGAAGGTCCACGCGACAATGAGCAGTTCTTC
-	TRBV5-1	TRBJ1-1	few	CASSSLTVNTEAFF	TGCGCCAGCAGCTCGTTGACAGTTAACACTGAAGCTTTCTTT
-	TRBV29-1	TRBJ2-3	-	CSVEVDSRDTQYF	TGCAGCGTTGAAGTCGACAGTAGAGATACGCAGTATTTT
-	TRBV5-6	TRBJ2-7	once	CASSLSGTIYEQYF	TGTGCCAGCAGCTTGTCCGGGACGATCTACGAGCAGTACTTC
-	TRBV7-9	TRBJ1-1	-	CASSITLNTEAFF	TGTGCCAGCAGCATCACACTGAACACTGAAGCTTTCTTT
-	TRBV23-1	TRBJ1-1	-	CASSDRGRSYTEAFF	TGCGCCAGCAGTGACCGGGGCCGGAGTTACACTGAAGCTTTCTTT
TRBD1	TRBV29-1	TRBJ1-2	few	CSVEDRQGTGYTF	TGCAGCGTTGAAGATCGACAGGGGACTGGCTACACCTTC
-	TRBV7-3	TRBJ2-6	-	CASSSIAAPGANVLTF	TGTGCCAGCAGCTCAATAGCCGCTCCTGGGGCCAACGTCCTGACTTTC
TRBD2	TRBV29-1	TRBJ2-4	-	CSGGLAGNIQYF	TGCAGCGGGGGACTAGCGGGAAACATTCAGTACTTC
-	TRBV18	TRBJ2-4	medium-sized	CASSPLKLGTAKNIQYF	TGTGCCAGCTCACCACTAAAACTGGGGACCGCCAAAAACATTCAGTACTTC
-	TRBV6-5	TRBJ1-4	-	CASSYGGYGKLFF	TGTGCCAGCAGTTACGGGGGCTACGGAAAACTGTTTTTT
-	TRBV4-1	TRBJ2-1	once	CASSRPPYLASSYNEQFF	TGCGCCAGCAGCCGTCCCCCATATCTAGCTAGCTCCTACAATGAGCAGTTCTTC
TRBD1	TRBV5-1	TRBJ2-5	-	CASSPSTGVETQYF	TGCGCCAGCAGCCCCTCGACAGGGGTAGAGACCCAGTACTTC
TRBD2	TRBV2	TRBJ2-1	-	CAAALAGGDEQFF	TGTGCCGCGGCCCTAGCGGGAGGCGATGAGCAGTTCTTC
-	TRBV12-2	TRBJ2-3	few	CASRSYSGGRRTDTQYF	TGTGCAAGTCGCTCTTACTCGGGGGGCCGTCGCACAGATACGCAGTATTTT